Following are 19 T cell receptor beta chains from one sample sequenced in a study of T cell responses to AZD1222 COVID-19 vaccine. TCRdb's table, derived via immunoSEQ multiplex PCR, lists solely in-frame clones and lacks some. The sample holds about 150,000 clones; roughly nine tenths are singletons and the top ten take approximately 1.3%. The sequencing here drew on peripheral blood, taken 28 days after the second AZD1222 dose. The receptors were gathered from an adult who received the AZD1222 COVID-19 vaccine.

The chain couples TRBV2 to TRBJ2-4; a weak D match, TRBD1 (6 bases). Germline-derived CDR1 and CDR2 are SNHLY and FYNNEI. The ends were cut back, 5 bases at V and 2 bases at J, with 13 bases in the middle. The CDR3 consists of 15 residues. The CDR3 nucleotides are TGTGCCAGCAGTATGGCTGGACAGACCAAAAACATTCAGTACTTC. It translates to CASSMAGQTKNIQYF.

The V call is TRBV29-1, the J call TRBJ1-4; 11 nucleotides line up with TRBD1. CDR3 length equals 13 residues. The V gene's germline CDR1 is SQVTM and CDR2 ANQGSEA. Unmatched junction bases numbered 3, after V lost 6 bases and J lost 6 bases. The CDR3 DNA is TGCAGCGTCTGGGGACAGGGGGATGAAAAACTGTTTTTT. Protein sequence: CSVWGQGDEKLFF.

This chain links TRBV25-1 with TRBJ1-6; D perhaps matches TRBD1 (6 bases). The CDR3 is 17 amino acids. Germline V gene data show CDR1 as MGHDK and CDR2 as SYGVNS. The V end lost 6 bases, the J end lost 9 bases, and 24 bases lay between the germline ends. CDR3 DNA sequence: TGTGCCAGCAGCCCAGTCGTAGGGGGGGCAGGAGGTTCACCCCTCCACTTT. Translated: CASSPVVGGAGGSPLHF.

The rearrangement joins TRBV6-5 to TRBJ1-5; D remains unclear. Germline CDR1 reads MNHEY; CDR2 reads SVGAGI. Trimming stripped 8 bases from V and 4 bases from J, with 15 bases between. This CDR3 comprises 14 residues. The CDR3 spells CASSQRARNQPQHF. The DNA of the CDR3 is TGTGCCAGCTCCCAACGGGCTCGGAATCAGCCCCAGCATTTT.

The DNA for the CDR3 is TGCGCCAGCAGCCCCTATCAGGGCTACGAGCAGTACTTC. This encodes CASSPYQGYEQYF. This chain joins TRBV5-1 and TRBJ2-7; TRBD1 might be the D (5 bases). The CDR3 has 13 amino acids. Per the germline V gene, CDR1 is SGHRS and CDR2 is YFSETQ. V was shortened by 4 bases and J by 3 bases, with 11 bases between the two germline ends.

The chain joins TRBV5-1 to TRBJ1-6; D might be TRBD1 (5 bases). Looked up from germline, CDR1 is SGHRS and CDR2 is YFSETQ. The germline V and J ends were trimmed by 1 base and 9 bases, with 17 bases remaining between them. This CDR3 spans 16 amino acids. In DNA form, the CDR3 reads TGCGCCAGCAGCTTGACCGGACCAGGGTCGGTTTCACCCCTCCACTTT. Amino acids: CASSLTGPGSVSPLHF.

The V gene is TRBV7-2, the J gene TRBJ1-2; possibly TRBD1 for D (5 bases). The germline V gene encodes CDR1 SGHTA and CDR2 FQGNSA. The CDR3 contains 15 residues. Trimming shortened V by 5 bases and J by 6 bases, and 19 bases separated the two germline ends. The CDR3 bases are TGTGCCAGCAGCCAGACCGTCGGACATACTGATGGCTACACCTTC. Translation gives CASSQTVGHTDGYTF.

The chain is built from TRBV28 and TRBJ2-3; 8 nucleotides agree with TRBD2. V was pared by 11 bases and J by 2 bases, with 6 bases of the junction left unmatched. The CDR3 is 13 amino acids. Germline CDR1 and CDR2: MDHEN and SYDVKM. CDR3 amino acids: CAGNSGNTDTQYF. The CDR3 DNA sequence: TGTGCCGGAAATAGCGGGAACACAGATACGCAGTATTTT. The full variable domain, rest sourced from reference TRBV28 and TRBJ2-3, is DVKVTQSSRYLVKRTGEKVFLECVQDMDHENMFWYRQDPGLGLRLIYFSYDVKMKEKGDIPEGYSVSREKKERFSLILESASTNQTSMYLCAGNSGNTDTQYFGPGTRLTVL.

J is TRBJ1-4 and V is TRBV12-5; 7 nucleotides align to TRBD1. This CDR3 is 14 amino acids long. Germline values: CDR1 LGHNT, CDR2 FRNRAP. V was clipped by 7 bases and J by 7 bases; unmatched bases: 9. This chain's CDR3 is CASASDQGGEKLFF. The CDR3 bases are TGTGCTAGTGCCTCAGACCAGGGGGGTGAAAAACTGTTTTTT.

The rearrangement uses TRBV27 and TRBJ2-7; unclear D gene. This CDR3 is built from 14 residues. Germline V CDR1 and CDR2: MNHEY, SMNVEV (reference sequence). With 1 base removed from V and 2 bases from J, the gap between germline ends came to 9 bases. CDR3 DNA: TGTGCCAGCAGTTTATATCCCGGAACCTACGAGCAGTACTTC. The encoded protein is CASSLYPGTYEQYF.

The chain uses TRBV29-1 and TRBJ2-2, with TRBD2 matching over 7 bases. The CDR3 extends over 14 amino acids. Germline loops: CDR1 SQVTM, CDR2 ANQGSEA. The junction had 8 bases not matched to a gene; V was cut back by 6 bases and J by 4 bases. The CDR3 spells CSVSAGVGTGELFF. In DNA form, the CDR3 reads TGCAGCGTCTCGGCGGGAGTGGGCACCGGGGAGCTGTTTTTT.

V is TRBV20-1 and J is TRBJ2-5; D gene uncertain. The CDR3 runs 15 residues. CDR1 is DFQATT and CDR2 is SNEGSKA in the germline V gene (reference sequence). V lost 3 bases and J lost 2, with 16 bases in between. The CDR3 sequence is CSASGVVSSQETQYF. CDR3 nucleotide sequence: TGCAGTGCTAGTGGGGTTGTGTCTAGTCAAGAGACCCAGTACTTC.

Points on this clone: The junction shows a germline mismatch at one end, possibly a read error. The chain is built from TRBV18 and TRBJ1-1; unclear D gene. The length of the CDR3 is 15 residues. Per germline, CDR1 KGHSH and CDR2 LQKENI. The CDR3 loop reads CASSPLVRMNNEAFF. DNA of the CDR3: TGTGCCAGCTCACCACTCGTGAGAATGAACAATGAAGCTTTCTTT.

This clone was picked up one time. The junction departs from the called germline gene at one end, perhaps through a read error. V is TRBV19 and J is TRBJ2-3; 7 bases are shared with TRBD1. CDR3 size: 17 residues. CDR1 and CDR2 from the germline V gene are LNHDA and SQIVND (reference sequence). The DNA of the CDR3 is TGTGCCAGTAGTTTAGAAGGGACACAGGGGCCAGCAGATACGCAGTATTTT. Its translation is CASSLEGTQGPADTQYF.

This chain links TRBV28 with TRBJ2-5; 11 bases map to TRBD2. Germline assignment: CDR1 MDHEN and CDR2 SYDVKM. The CDR3 spans 15 residues. V shed 6 bases and J 0 bases; nucleotides not matched to a gene: 3. CDR3 residues: CASRGTSGHQETQYF. The CDR3 DNA reads as TGTGCCAGCAGGGGGACTAGCGGACACCAAGAGACCCAGTACTTC.

This clone was observed a handful of times. V is TRBV21-1 and J is TRBJ1-1. TRBV21-1 is noted as a pseudogene. This CDR3 is built from 16 residues. CDR3: CASSKARAGRHTEAFF. CDR3 bases: TGTGCCAGCAGCAAAGCGCGGGCAGGGCGGCACACTGAAGCTTTCTTT.

The chain uses TRBV7-6 and TRBJ2-1, with D maybe TRBD2 (6 bases). The CDR3 is 15 amino acids. V was clipped by 5 bases and J by 2 bases, with 13 bases between them. From germline, CDR1 is SGHVS and CDR2 FNYEAQ. The CDR3 bases are TGTGCCAGCAGCCTACGGGACTTCCCCTACAATGAGCAGTTCTTC. Residues: CASSLRDFPYNEQFF.

This chain joins TRBV2 and TRBJ1-3, with 12 bases identical to TRBD1. CDR1 is SNHLY, CDR2 FYNNEI, per germline. The CDR3 consists of 16 residues. V shed 8 bases and J 4 bases; nucleotides not matched to a gene: 9. CDR3 protein: CASSWGQGASGNTIYF. The CDR3 DNA sequence: TGTGCCAGCTCTTGGGGACAGGGGGCATCAGGAAACACCATATATTTT. Together with reference TRBV2 and TRBJ1-3, the CDR3 gives the full variable domain: EPEVTQTPSHQVTQMGQEVILRCVPISNHLYFYWYRQILGQKVEFLVSFYNNEISEKSEIFDDQFSVERPDGSNFTLKIRSTKLEDSAMYFCASSWGQGASGNTIYFGEGSWLTVV.

V is TRBV18 and J is TRBJ1-1, with TRBD1 matching over 10 bases. Germline trimming cut 3 bases from V and 4 bases from J; bases unmatched to any gene: 8. This CDR3 is 16 amino acids long. CDR1 is KGHSH and CDR2 is LQKENI in the germline V gene. The CDR3 region is CASSPTRQGASTEAFF. In nucleotides, the CDR3 is TGTGCCAGCTCACCTACCAGACAGGGGGCTAGCACTGAAGCTTTCTTT.